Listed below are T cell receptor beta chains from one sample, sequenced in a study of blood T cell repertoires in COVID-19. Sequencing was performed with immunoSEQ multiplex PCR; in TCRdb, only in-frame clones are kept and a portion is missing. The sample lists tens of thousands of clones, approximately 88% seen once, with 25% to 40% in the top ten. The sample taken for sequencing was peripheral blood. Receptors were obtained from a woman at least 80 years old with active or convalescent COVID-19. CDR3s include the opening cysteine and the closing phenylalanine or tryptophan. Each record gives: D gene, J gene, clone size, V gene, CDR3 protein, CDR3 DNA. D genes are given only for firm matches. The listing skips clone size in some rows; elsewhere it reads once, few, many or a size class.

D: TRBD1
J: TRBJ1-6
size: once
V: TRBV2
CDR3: CASKGGLFSPLHF
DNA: TGTGCCAGCAAAGGGGGCCTGTTTTCACCCCTCCACTTT

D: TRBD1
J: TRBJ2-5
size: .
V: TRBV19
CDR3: CASSIDRGTQYF
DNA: TGTGCCAGTAGTATCGACAGGGGGACCCAGTACTTC

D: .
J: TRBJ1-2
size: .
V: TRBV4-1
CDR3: CASSPTPNNRAGYTF
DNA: TGCGCCAGCAGCCCCACCCCAAATAACAGGGCTGGCTACACCTTC

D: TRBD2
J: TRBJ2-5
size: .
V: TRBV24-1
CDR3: CATSAATSGAYQETQYF
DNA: TGTGCCACCAGTGCCGCGACTAGCGGGGCTTACCAAGAGACCCAGTACTTC

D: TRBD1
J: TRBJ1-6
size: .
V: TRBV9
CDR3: CASSPRPGTGELSYNSPLHF
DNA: TGTGCCAGCAGCCCTCGTCCCGGGACAGGGGAGCTCTCCTATAATTCACCCCTCCACTTT

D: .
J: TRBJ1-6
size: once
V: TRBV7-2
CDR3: CASRGGLARSPLHF
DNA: TGTGCCAGCAGGGGGGGGTTAGCTCGTTCACCCCTCCACTTT

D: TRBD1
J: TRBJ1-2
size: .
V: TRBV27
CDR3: CASKMLSGQGYGYTF
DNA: TGTGCCAGCAAAATGCTTTCCGGACAGGGCTATGGCTACACCTTC

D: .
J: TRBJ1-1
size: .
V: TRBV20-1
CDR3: CSARGAFF
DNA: TGCAGTGCTAGGGGCGCTTTCTTT

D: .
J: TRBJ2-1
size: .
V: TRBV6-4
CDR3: CASSWGVGNEQFF
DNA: TGTGCCAGCAGTTGGGGCGTAGGGAATGAGCAGTTCTTC

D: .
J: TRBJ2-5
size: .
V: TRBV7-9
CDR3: CASSFRGTRWETQYF
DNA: TGTGCCAGCAGCTTTCGGGGGACCCGATGGGAGACCCAGTACTTC

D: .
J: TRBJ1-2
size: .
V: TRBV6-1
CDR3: CASSEQGTYGYTF
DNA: TGTGCCAGCAGTGAACAGGGCACCTATGGCTACACCTTC

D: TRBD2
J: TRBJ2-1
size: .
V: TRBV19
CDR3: CASSGGRYEQFF
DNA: TGTGCCAGTAGTGGCGGGAGGTATGAGCAGTTCTTC

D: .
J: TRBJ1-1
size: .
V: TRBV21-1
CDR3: CPGGQENTEAFF
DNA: TGCCCCGGGGGACAGGAGAACACTGAAGCTTTCTTT

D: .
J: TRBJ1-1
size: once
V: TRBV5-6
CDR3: CASSLAGRVNTEAFF
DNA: TGTGCCAGCAGCTTGGCGGGAAGGGTAAACACTGAAGCTTTCTTT

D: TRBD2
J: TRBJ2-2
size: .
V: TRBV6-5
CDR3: CASSSFGGGTGELFF
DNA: TGTGCCAGCAGCTCCTTTGGGGGGGGAACCGGGGAGCTGTTTTTT

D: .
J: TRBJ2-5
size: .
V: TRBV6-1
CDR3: CASSEARVAGSYQETQYF
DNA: TGTGCCAGCAGTGAAGCTCGGGTGGCGGGATCGTACCAAGAGACCCAGTACTTC

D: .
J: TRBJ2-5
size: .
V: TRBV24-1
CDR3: CATSASGRGSETQYF
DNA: TGTGCCACCAGTGCTTCAGGTCGGGGTTCGGAGACCCAGTACTTC

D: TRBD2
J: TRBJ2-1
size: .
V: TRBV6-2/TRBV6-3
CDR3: CASSYDGGVSSYNEQFF
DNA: TGTGCCAGCAGTTATGATGGGGGGGTCAGCTCCTACAATGAGCAGTTCTTC

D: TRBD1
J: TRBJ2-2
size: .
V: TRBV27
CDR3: CASTLGQGRSGELFF
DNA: TGTGCCAGCACCCTGGGACAGGGAAGATCCGGGGAGCTGTTTTTT

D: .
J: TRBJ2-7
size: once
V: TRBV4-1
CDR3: CASSQDKGVRQYF
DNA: TGCGCCAGCAGCCAAGATAAGGGAGTAAGGCAGTACTTC

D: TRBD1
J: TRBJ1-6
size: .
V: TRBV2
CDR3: CASGSTGHSPLHF
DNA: TGTGCCAGCGGATCGACAGGGCACTCACCCCTCCACTTT

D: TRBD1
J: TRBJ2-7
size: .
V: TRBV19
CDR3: CASSIVGTGGKQYF
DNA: TGTGCCAGTAGTATCGTCGGGACAGGGGGTAAGCAGTACTTC

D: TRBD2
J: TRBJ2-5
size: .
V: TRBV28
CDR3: CASSSREGLKTQYF
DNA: TGTGCCAGCAGTTCGCGGGAGGGCCTAAAGACCCAGTACTTC

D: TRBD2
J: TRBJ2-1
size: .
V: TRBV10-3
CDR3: CAISESGKHSGATRGSYNEQFF
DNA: TGTGCCATCAGTGAGTCAGGGAAACATAGCGGGGCGACCAGGGGCTCCTACAATGAGCAGTTCTTC

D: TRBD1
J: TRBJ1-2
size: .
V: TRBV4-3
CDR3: CASSQDFSTGSYGYTF
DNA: TGCGCCAGCAGCCAAGATTTTTCGACAGGGAGTTATGGCTACACCTTC

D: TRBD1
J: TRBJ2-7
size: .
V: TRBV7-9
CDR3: CASSLQGTGREQYF
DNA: TGTGCCAGCAGCTTACAGGGGACAGGGCGCGAGCAGTACTTC

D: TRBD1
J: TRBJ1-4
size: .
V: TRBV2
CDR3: CASSPDRGREKLFF
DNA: TGTGCCAGCAGTCCGGACAGGGGGAGAGAAAAACTGTTTTTT